The entry that follows covers one T cell receptor (beta chain) sequence. Its antigen target is currently unknown. Per-base quality was not reported, and no clone a single base away is much larger than it. The sample belongs to a study of breast tumors, draining lymph nodes, adjacent tissues (dated by TCRdb to 2016 to 2018). As for the study more broadly: TCR beta repertoires were compared across tumor, adjacent nontumor tissue and axillary lymph nodes obtained from breast cancer patients. The study aimed to assess the relationships and possible T-cell exchange between tumor, surrounding tissue and draining lymph node repertoires in human breast cancer. General conclusions and limits of the study: Tumor and nontumor tissue repertoires were found to be significantly more similar in luminal-like than in basal-like breast cancer. Tumor T-cell repertoires showed less diversity than lymph node repertoires and more diversity than nontumor tissue repertoires, and tumor T-cell repertoires showed preferential V and J gene usage. A scenario in which most tumor T cells derive from the lymph node and then expand within tumor tissue was judged to be consistent with the data. The conclusion that tumor T cells originate in lymph nodes was presented as consistent with a hypothesis rather than as directly demonstrated.

Sequencing used an Illumina HiSeq 2000. TCR beta chain libraries were generated through multiplex PCR amplification. The amplified TCR beta chain products were analyzed by high-throughput sequencing. TCRdb trimmed public reads at Q25 via fastp, called clones via MiXCR and kept in-frame beta chains. Every CDR3 protein is listed once, alongside the most common genes and DNA of its rows. This sample has 45,000 to 65,000 distinct CDR3 sequences in its table, and around 45% of those were observed once. The ten most abundant clones make up roughly a tenth of the sample. V lost 7 bases and J lost 1 base; the stretch between them is 22 bases long. Measured from the cysteine to the phenylalanine, the CDR3 is 17 residues long. Only CDR3 DNA remains: 51 bases, in frame from the first base. The germline V gene encodes CDR1 LNHDA and CDR2 SQIVND (reference sequence).

The specimen sequenced was breast tumor tissue. The origin of this receptor is a female donor with breast cancer. Some clones in this sample may be carry-over from other donors' samples. This receptor chain uses TRBV19 and TRBJ1-1, with the D gene call left open. The DNA is TGTGCCAGTAAAGGACGACACCCCAACCGGGGGAACACTGAAGCTTTCTTT. It translates as CASKGRHPNRGNTEAFF. Outside the CDR3, residues come from the reference TRBV19 and TRBJ1-1 proteins, so the full variable domain is: DGGITQSPKYLFRKEGQNVTLSCEQNLNHDAMYWYRQDPGQGLRLIYYSQIVNDFQKGDIAEGYSVSREKKESFPLTVTSAQKNPTAFYLCASKGRHPNRGNTEAFFGQGTRLTVV.